Only one count was recorded for the clone carrying this T cell receptor (beta chain). What it binds is unknown. Both 60 Vbeta primers and 13 Jbeta primers went into the PCR. Here immunoSEQ multiplex PCR was the method, and the copy in TCRdb shows in-frame clones only, minus some. The data contain 140,000 to 150,000 clones, 84% of them singletons. This sample is drawn from a study of cytomegalovirus exposure and HLA in healthy donors. Germline CDR1 SEHNR, CDR2 FQNEAQ (reference sequence). The CDR3 contains 16 residues. Trimming left V 0 bases short and J 13 bases short, with 21 bases between. General study findings and limits: An analysis that was carried out later associated 16,000 or so TCR beta sequences with HLA alleles at 0.05 false discovery rate. According to reports, the classifier identified cytomegalovirus status with high specificity and sensitivity. DRB1 showed the most TCR associations and HLA-C the fewest in a later analysis, as rates varied by HLA locus. Only CMV serostatus was available as immune exposure information.

This chain connects TRBV7-9 to TRBJ1-4, with a tentative D call TRBD1 (5 bases). The source of this sequence is a boy aged 2 to 10 in good health and CMV-seronegative. The sequenced sample consisted of PBMCs. The CDR3 reads CASSLAGFELRGGLFF. The CDR3 nucleotides read TGTGCCAGCAGCTTAGCAGGGTTCGAGCTAAGGGGAGGACTGTTTTTT.